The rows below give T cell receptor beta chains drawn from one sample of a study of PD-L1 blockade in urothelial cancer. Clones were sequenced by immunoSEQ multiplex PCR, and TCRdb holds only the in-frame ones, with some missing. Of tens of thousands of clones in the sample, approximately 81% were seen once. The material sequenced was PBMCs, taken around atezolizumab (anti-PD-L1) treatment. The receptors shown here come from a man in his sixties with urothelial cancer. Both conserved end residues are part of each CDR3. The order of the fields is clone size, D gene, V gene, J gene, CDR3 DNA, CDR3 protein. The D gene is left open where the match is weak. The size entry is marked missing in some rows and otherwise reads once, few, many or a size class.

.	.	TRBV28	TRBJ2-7	TGTGCCAGCAGTTTAATGACTACCCAGTACGAGCAGTACTTC	CASSLMTTQYEQYF
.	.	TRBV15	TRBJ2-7	TGTGCCACCAGCAGCCAACGGGGGAGCTCCTACGAGCAGTACTTC	CATSSQRGSSYEQYF
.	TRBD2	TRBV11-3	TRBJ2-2	TGTGCCAGCAGCTCCGGACTAGCGGGAGGAACCGGGGAGCTGTTTTTT	CASSSGLAGGTGELFF
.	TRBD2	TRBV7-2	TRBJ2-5	TGTGCCAGCAGCTTAGAGGGACTAGCGAAAGAGACCCAGTACTTC	CASSLEGLAKETQYF
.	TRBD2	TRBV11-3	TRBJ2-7	TGTGCCAGCAGCCCTAGCGGGAGGTCCCGCGAGCAGTACTTC	CASSPSGRSREQYF
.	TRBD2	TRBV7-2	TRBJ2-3	TGTGCCAGCAACCGACTAGCGGGAGATGGCACAGATACGCAGTATTTT	CASNRLAGDGTDTQYF
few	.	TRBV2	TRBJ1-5	TGTGCCAGCAGCAGTAGGGGTGGCAATCAGCCCCAGCATTTT	CASSSRGGNQPQHF
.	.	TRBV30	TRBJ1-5	TGTGCCTGGAGTCGCGGGGGGGATCAGCCCCAGCATTTT	CAWSRGGDQPQHF
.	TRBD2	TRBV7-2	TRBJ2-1	TGTGCCAGCAGCTTACAAGCCCCGGGACTAGCGGGACCCAATGAGCAGTTCTTC	CASSLQAPGLAGPNEQFF
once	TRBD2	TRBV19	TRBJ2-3	TGTGCCAGTAGGAGGGCTAGCGGGAGCACAGATACGCAGTATTTT	CASRRASGSTDTQYF
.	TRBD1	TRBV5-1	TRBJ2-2	TGCGCCAGCAGCGGATCCGGGACAGGGTTTGTCGGGGAGCTGTTTTTT	CASSGSGTGFVGELFF
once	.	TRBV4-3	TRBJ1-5	TGCGCCAGCAGCCAAGAAAGCAGGGCTAATCAGCCCCAGCATTTT	CASSQESRANQPQHF
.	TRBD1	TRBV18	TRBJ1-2	TGTGCCAGCTCATCATCCGGGACAGGGGGTACTGGCTACACCTTC	CASSSSGTGGTGYTF
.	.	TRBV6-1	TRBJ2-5	TGTGCCAGCAGCCCAGGGGAAGAGACCCAGTACTTC	CASSPGEETQYF
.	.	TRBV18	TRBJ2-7	TGTGCCAGCTCACCACCGGTGTACGCCGGGGTCTCCTACGAGCAGTACTTC	CASSPPVYAGVSYEQYF
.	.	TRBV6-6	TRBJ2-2	TGTGCCAGCAGTCCTCTTTCGAACACCGGGGAGCTGTTTTTT	CASSPLSNTGELFF
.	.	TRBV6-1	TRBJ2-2	TGTGCCACCGCCAGGGCTCAGGGCACCGGGGAGCTGTTTTTT	CATARAQGTGELFF
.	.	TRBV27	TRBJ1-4	TGTGCCAGCTCCCTAATCGCGAGAAATGAAAAACTGTTTTTT	CASSLIARNEKLFF
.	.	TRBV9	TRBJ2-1	TGTGCCAGCAGCGTAGTAGGACAGAACAATGAGCAGTTCTTC	CASSVVGQNNEQFF
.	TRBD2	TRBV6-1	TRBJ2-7	TGTGCCAGCAGTCCAATCCGGGGGGGGCAGTACTTC	CASSPIRGGQYF
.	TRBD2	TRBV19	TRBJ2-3	TGTGCCAGTAGTGAAGCGGGAGTAAGCACAGATACGCAGTATTTT	CASSEAGVSTDTQYF
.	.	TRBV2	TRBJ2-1	TGTGCCAGCAGGATTCTTCGGGGGTGGGGGTCGGATGAGCAGTTCTTC	CASRILRGWGSDEQFF
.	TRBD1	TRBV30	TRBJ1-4	TGTGCCTGGAGTACAGGGGGCCTAAATGAAAAACTGTTTTTT	CAWSTGGLNEKLFF
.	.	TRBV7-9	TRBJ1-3	TGTGCCAGCAGCTTCCGCACAGGGAGAACCTCTGGAAACACCATATATTTT	CASSFRTGRTSGNTIYF
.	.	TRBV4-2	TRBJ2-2	TGTGCCAGCAGCCAAGATCTTAATAGCCCCGGGGAGCTGTTTTTT	CASSQDLNSPGELFF